Listed below are T cell receptor beta chains from one sample, sequenced in a study of blood T cell repertoires in COVID-19. The protocol was immunoSEQ multiplex PCR, while the TCRdb copy is restricted to in-frame clones and leaves out a portion. The sample lists roughly 100,000 clones; 89% were seen once. What was sequenced was peripheral blood. The receptors originated from a woman aged 60-70 years with acute or convalescent COVID-19. CDR3s include the opening cysteine and the closing phenylalanine or tryptophan. D genes are given only for firm matches. Some rows have no size entry. The others give once, few or many, or a class for an expanded clone.

CDR3 protein | CDR3 DNA | V gene | clone size | D gene | J gene | CDR3 length
CASSPGGNWGEQYF | TGTGCCAGCAGCCCCGGGGGGAATTGGGGGGAGCAGTACTTC | TRBV11-2 | many | TRBD2 | TRBJ2-7 | 14
CASSLAGQSNEKLFF | TGCGCCAGCAGCTTGGCAGGACAGAGTAATGAAAAACTGTTTTTT | TRBV5-1 | few | - | TRBJ1-4 | 15
CASSFGQGNQPQHF | TGTGCCAGCAGCTTCGGACAGGGAAATCAGCCCCAGCATTTT | TRBV7-9 | - | TRBD1 | TRBJ1-5 | 14
CASSLGGEREKLFF | TGTGCCAGCAGCTTAGGTGGGGAGCGGGAAAAACTGTTTTTT | TRBV7-9 | - | - | TRBJ1-4 | 14
CASSQRGVGETQYF | TGTGCCAGCAGCCAAAGAGGAGTCGGGGAGACCCAGTACTTC | TRBV3-1/TRBV3-2 | - | - | TRBJ2-5 | 14
CASSLALRNTEAFF | TGTGCCAGCAGCTTAGCGTTGAGGAACACTGAAGCTTTCTTT | TRBV7-2 | - | - | TRBJ1-1 | 14
CAITGMGNTIYF | TGTGCCATCACAGGGATGGGAAACACCATATATTTT | TRBV28 | few | - | TRBJ1-3 | 12
CASNPRKTANYGYTF | TGTGCCAGTAACCCCCGTAAGACAGCCAACTATGGCTACACCTTC | TRBV19 | - | - | TRBJ1-2 | 15
CASSDLWQGGNTIYF | TGTGCCAGCAGTGACCTCTGGCAGGGTGGAAACACCATATATTTT | TRBV6-1 | once | - | TRBJ1-3 | 15
CASSPRDKSYGYTF | TGTGCCAGCTCACCACGCGACAAGTCCTATGGCTACACCTTC | TRBV18 | - | - | TRBJ1-2 | 14
CASSMVGGANYGYTF | TGTGCCAGTAGTATGGTAGGAGGAGCTAACTATGGCTACACCTTC | TRBV19 | - | - | TRBJ1-2 | 15
CASSQGTARPSSTDTQYF | TGTGCCAGCAGCCAGGGGACAGCCCGTCCGTCTAGCACAGATACGCAGTATTTT | TRBV11-3 | - | TRBD1 | TRBJ2-3 | 18
CASSLGPVGYTF | TGTGCCAGCAGTTTGGGCCCAGTAGGCTACACCTTC | TRBV12-3/TRBV12-4 | - | - | TRBJ1-2 | 12
CASSPWALDTQYF | TGTGCCAGCAGTCCCTGGGCCCTAGATACGCAGTATTTT | TRBV6-5 | once | - | TRBJ2-3 | 13
CASSDDRGFNTEAFF | TGTGCCAGCAGTGACGACAGGGGTTTTAACACTGAAGCTTTCTTT | TRBV2 | once | TRBD1 | TRBJ1-1 | 15
CASSLPSGRPGELFF | TGTGCCAGCAGCCTACCTAGCGGGAGGCCCGGGGAGCTGTTTTTT | TRBV3-1/TRBV3-2 | - | TRBD2 | TRBJ2-2 | 15
CASSPLEGGNTEAFF | TGTGCCAGCTCACCATTGGAGGGAGGGAACACTGAAGCTTTCTTT | TRBV18 | - | - | TRBJ1-1 | 15
CASSKFSLARSYNEQFF | TGTGCCAGCAGCAAATTTTCACTAGCGCGTTCCTACAATGAGCAGTTCTTC | TRBV28 | - | TRBD2 | TRBJ2-1 | 17
CASSPGGTAPGNTIYF | TGTGCCAGCAGTCCGGGAGGGACAGCACCTGGAAACACCATATATTTT | TRBV28 | once | TRBD1 | TRBJ1-3 | 16
CAWSAAARATQYF | TGTGCCTGGAGTGCCGCAGCGAGGGCGACCCAGTACTTC | TRBV30 | - | - | TRBJ2-5 | 13
CASSLGQGKYNEQFF | TGTGCCAGCAGCTTGGGACAGGGGAAATACAATGAGCAGTTCTTC | TRBV5-5 | - | TRBD1 | TRBJ2-1 | 15
CASSVLAGRGFNEQFF | TGTGCCAGCAGCGTACTAGCGGGTAGGGGATTCAATGAGCAGTTCTTC | TRBV7-8 | - | TRBD2 | TRBJ2-1 | 16
CASSFARTTGSSPLHF | TGTGCCAGCAGCTTCGCGAGAACGACAGGTTCCTCACCCCTCCACTTT | TRBV7-2 | - | - | TRBJ1-6 | 16
CASSQDGGGHGYTF | TGTGCCAGCAGCCAAGATGGAGGGGGCCATGGCTACACCTTC | TRBV4-2 | - | TRBD1 | TRBJ1-2 | 14
CATSIPGYEQYF | TGTGCCACCAGCATCCCGGGCTACGAGCAGTACTTC | TRBV15 | - | - | TRBJ2-7 | 12
CASSQGQQSEAFF | TGTGCCAGCTCACAAGGACAGCAGTCTGAAGCTTTCTTT | TRBV18 | - | - | TRBJ1-1 | 13
CASSLTGSNQPQHF | TGTGCCAGCAGCTTGACAGGAAGCAATCAGCCCCAGCATTTT | TRBV7-9 | - | - | TRBJ1-5 | 14
CASSLEGLAGERGELFF | TGCGCCAGCAGCTTGGAAGGACTAGCGGGAGAACGAGGGGAGCTGTTTTTT | TRBV5-1 | - | TRBD2 | TRBJ2-2 | 17
CAKAEGTASYGYTF | TGTGCCAAAGCAGAGGGAACAGCGAGCTATGGCTACACCTTC | TRBV2 | - | - | TRBJ1-2 | 14
CASRQGTGGYTF | TGTGCCAGCAGGCAGGGGACGGGTGGCTACACCTTC | TRBV2 | - | - | TRBJ1-2 | 12
CASQLGTENSPLHF | TGTGCCAGTCAACTCGGGACAGAAAATTCACCCCTCCACTTT | TRBV19 | - | TRBD1 | TRBJ1-6 | 14
CASSTGGTGSETQYF | TGCGCCAGCAGCACCGGCGGGACAGGGTCGGAGACCCAGTACTTC | TRBV5-1 | - | TRBD1 | TRBJ2-5 | 15
CASSYLGGSDGYTF | TGTGCCAGCAGTTACTTGGGGGGGTCGGATGGCTACACCTTC | TRBV6-5 | - | - | TRBJ1-2 | 14
CASNRDRSTDTQYF | TGTGCCAGCAACCGGGACAGGAGCACAGATACGCAGTATTTT | TRBV2 | - | TRBD1 | TRBJ2-3 | 14
CASSSVLNTGELFF | TGTGCCAGTAGTAGCGTACTCAACACCGGGGAGCTGTTTTTT | TRBV19 | - | - | TRBJ2-2 | 14
CASSPNPYRADYGYTF | TGTGCCAGCAGTCCCAATCCGTACAGGGCAGACTATGGCTACACCTTC | TRBV27 | - | - | TRBJ1-2 | 16
CASSLTVNTEAFF | TGCGCCAGCAGCTTGACAGTTAACACTGAAGCTTTCTTT | TRBV5-1 | - | - | TRBJ1-1 | 13
CASSRERTGTGYTF | TGTGCCAGCTCACGCGAAAGGACAGGGACGGGCTACACCTTC | TRBV18 | once | TRBD1 | TRBJ1-2 | 14
CASSSTSSHEQYF | TGTGCCAGCAGTTCTACTAGTTCCCACGAGCAGTACTTC | TRBV28 | - | - | TRBJ2-7 | 13
CASSQGNSGWQFF | TGTGCCAGCAGCCAAGGGAATTCGGGTTGGCAGTTCTTC | TRBV3-1/TRBV3-2 | - | - | TRBJ2-1 | 13
CASSLEAGIGEQFF | TGCGCCAGCAGCTTGGAGGCGGGGATCGGCGAGCAGTTCTTC | TRBV5-1 | - | - | TRBJ2-1 | 14
CASSLIGAEGADTQYF | TGTGCCAGCAGTTTAATAGGGGCAGAAGGCGCAGATACGCAGTATTTT | TRBV27 | - | - | TRBJ2-3 | 16